Listed here is a single T cell receptor beta chain. What it binds is unknown. Germline V lookup: CDR1 LNHDA, CDR2 SQIVND (reference sequence). The CDR3 contains 15 residues. The V and J ends lost 3 bases and 5 bases, in that order; junction bases with no gene match: 6. This entry is derived from a study of T cell responses to AZD1222 COVID-19 vaccine. Study-level findings and limits: Spike-specific TCR breadth and depth were elevated following two AZD1222 doses.

Second doses at about 4 or about 12 weeks were pooled. Produced via immunoSEQ multiplex PCR; TCRdb's table is partial and in-frame only. The sample carries fewer than 150,000 clones, roughly 86% recorded once. The TCR originated in an adult who received the AZD1222 COVID-19 vaccine. This specimen consisted of peripheral blood, obtained 28 days after the second AZD1222 dose. The chain employs TRBV19 and TRBJ2-1, with TRBD1 matching 8 bases. The CDR3: CASSIGQGGDNEQFF. CDR3 coding DNA: TGTGCCAGTAGTATTGGACAGGGAGGTGACAATGAGCAGTTCTTC.